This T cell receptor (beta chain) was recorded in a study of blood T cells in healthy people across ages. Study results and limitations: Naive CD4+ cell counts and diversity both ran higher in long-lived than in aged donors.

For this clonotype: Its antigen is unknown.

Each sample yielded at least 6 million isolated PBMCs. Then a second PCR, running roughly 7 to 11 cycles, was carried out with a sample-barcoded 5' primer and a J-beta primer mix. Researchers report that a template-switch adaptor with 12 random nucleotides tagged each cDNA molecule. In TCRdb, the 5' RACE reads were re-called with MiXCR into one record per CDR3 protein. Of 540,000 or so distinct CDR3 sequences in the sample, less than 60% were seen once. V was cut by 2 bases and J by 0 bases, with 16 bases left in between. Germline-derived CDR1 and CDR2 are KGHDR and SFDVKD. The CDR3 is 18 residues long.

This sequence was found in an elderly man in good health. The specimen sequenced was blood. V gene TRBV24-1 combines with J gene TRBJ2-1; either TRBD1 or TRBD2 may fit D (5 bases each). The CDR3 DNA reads TGTGCCACCAGTGATTCGATCCGGGGCCCCAGCTCCTACAATGAGCAGTTCTTC. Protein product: CATSDSIRGPSSYNEQFF.